This record covers a single TCR beta chain. The antigen remains undetermined. This entry belongs to a study of cytomegalovirus exposure and HLA in healthy donors. The PCR used 60 Vbeta and 13 Jbeta primers. Assay: immunoSEQ multiplex PCR; the TCRdb copy retains only in-frame clones and omits some. The sample consists of roughly 100,000 clones, 75% of them appearing once. Study findings and constraints: Earlier analysis found most TCR beta V segments productive about 90% or about 30% of the time.

This TCR came from a male donor in good health and CMV-seropositive. Sequencing was carried out using PBMCs.

DNA for the CDR3: TGTGCCAGCAGCCCGGTGGGGGACACCTTCCAAGAGACCCAGTACTTC. Translated, it gives CASSPVGDTFQETQYF. The V and J genes are TRBV7-9 and TRBJ2-5; D possibly corresponds to TRBD1 (6 bases). Trimming removed 5 bases at V and 1 base at J, with 17 bases between. The CDR3 is made up of 16 amino acids. Germline V gene sequence: CDR1 SEHNR, CDR2 FQNEAQ (reference sequence).